This T cell receptor beta chain came from a study of T cells in Graves' hyperthyroidism and ophthalmopathy. RNA transcripts provided the source from which TCR beta CDR3 regions were amplified. The study used the HTBI primer set for a first-round RT-PCR of the TCR CDR3. TCRdb analysed the multiplex PCR reads with MiXCR anew, one entry per CDR3 protein. The sample has about 380,000 distinct CDR3 sequences, about a fifth seen once. This clonotype was seen ten or more times. The target antigen is unknown. Findings and limits, study-wide: The model forecast ophthalmopathy, anticipating it by a median around 6.9 months before onset.

This clonotype was sampled from a man aged 18-30 years with Graves' ophthalmopathy. Sequenced input: blood.

The CDR3 bases are TGTGCCAGCAGCCAAGAAGTCAACAATCAGCCCCAGCATTTT. Protein: CASSQEVNNQPQHF. The chain has TRBV3-1 and TRBJ1-5, with unresolved D. The germline V and J ends were trimmed by 0 bases and 3 bases, with 6 bases remaining between them. CDR1 and CDR2 (germline): LGHDT, YNNKEL (reference sequence). This CDR3 is 14 amino acids long.